Following are 25 T cell receptor beta chains from one sample sequenced in a study of blood T cell repertoires in COVID-19. Sequencing used immunoSEQ multiplex PCR; TCRdb keeps in-frame clones, though not all of them. The sample holds approximately 61,000 clones, 65% to 80% seen once. The material sequenced was peripheral blood. All receptors derive from a woman in her 70s with acute or convalescent COVID-19.

This clone was counted once. This chain connects TRBV29-1 to TRBJ2-3; 7 bases are shared with TRBD2. The CDR3 is 11 amino acids. V lost 7 bases to trimming and J lost 5 bases; unmatched junction nucleotides: 3. Per germline, CDR1 SQVTM and CDR2 ANQGSEA. Written as DNA, the CDR3 is TGCAGCGCGGGGACTAAAGATACGCAGTATTTT. Translation: CSAGTKDTQYF.

The V and J genes are TRBV9 and TRBJ2-7, with 7 bases fitting TRBD1. The CDR3 extends over 17 amino acids. Looked up from germline, CDR1 is SGDLS and CDR2 is YYNGEE. V gave up 0 bases and J gave up 6 bases; unmatched junction bases: 15. The CDR3 DNA sequence: TGTGCCAGCAGCGTAGGCCTGACCGGGACAGCCCCAGCCGAGCAGTACTTC. Translating gives CASSVGLTGTAPAEQYF.

V gene TRBV5-6 combines with J gene TRBJ1-6, with 7 bases aligning to TRBD1. V shed 3 bases, J shed 9 bases, and the junction held 9 bases outside the gene matches. CDR1 is SGHDT and CDR2 is YYEEEE in the germline V gene. CDR3 size: 15 residues. This chain's CDR3 is CASSSTGVQLSPLHF. The CDR3 region has the DNA TGTGCCAGCAGCTCCACAGGGGTACAGCTTTCACCCCTCCACTTT.

This clone was counted only a few times. The J gene is TRBJ1-1, the V gene TRBV19; maybe TRBD1 (6 bases). The CDR3 runs 14 residues. The ends were cut back, 10 bases at V and 1 base at J, with 16 bases in the middle. Per the germline V gene, CDR1 is LNHDA and CDR2 is SQIVND (reference sequence). Written as DNA, the CDR3 is TGTGCCATCGCGGGCGGGGGGGCGAACACTGAAGCTTTCTTT. This gives the protein CAIAGGGANTEAFF.

The chain joins TRBV6-1 to TRBJ2-7; TRBD2 agrees at 7 bases. Unmatched junction bases numbered 2, after V lost 0 bases and J lost 3 bases. Germline V gene lookup returns CDR1 MNHNS and CDR2 SASEGT. The CDR3 has 14 amino acids. The CDR3 loop reads CASSEAGGDYEQYF. CDR3 coding DNA: TGTGCCAGCAGTGAAGCGGGAGGGGACTACGAGCAGTACTTC.

The genes are TRBV7-6 and TRBJ1-1; 8 positions match TRBD1. This CDR3 is 16 amino acids long. Per the germline V gene, CDR1 is SGHVS and CDR2 is FNYEAQ. V shed 3 bases and J 2 bases; nucleotides not matched to a gene: 8. CDR3 loop: CASSFDRTGKNTEAFF. The CDR3 coding sequence is TGTGCCAGCAGCTTCGATAGGACAGGGAAAAACACTGAAGCTTTCTTT.

This clone was observed a handful of times. The chain couples TRBV10-2 to TRBJ1-3, with 9 positions matching TRBD1. The CDR3 is made up of 14 amino acids. Germline V gene lookup returns CDR1 WSHSY and CDR2 SAAADI. Germline trimming cut 5 bases from V and 4 bases from J; bases unmatched to any gene: 3. The DNA for the CDR3 is TGCGCCAGCAGTCCCGGGACAGGGGGAAACACCATATATTTT. This sequence encodes CASSPGTGGNTIYF.

The chain links TRBV28 to TRBJ1-2; D is possibly TRBD1 (6 bases). Germline V gives CDR1 MDHEN, CDR2 SYDVKM. The CDR3 covers 13 residues. V was shortened by 6 bases and J by 3 bases, with 11 bases between the two germline ends. The CDR3, as DNA: TGTGCCAGCAGGGAACAGGGTGACTATGGCTACACCTTC. Encoded protein: CASREQGDYGYTF.

V usage is TRBV7-9 and J usage is TRBJ1-1; D ambiguous. The V gene lost 3 bases and the J gene lost 6 bases, with 20 bases spanning the gap. The CDR3 is 16 amino acids. The germline CDR1 and CDR2 sequences are SEHNR and FQNEAQ (reference sequence). For the CDR3, the DNA is TGTGCCAGCAGCTTCCCGCCTAAAGGCGGGGAGGCTGAAGCTTTCTTT. Protein sequence: CASSFPPKGGEAEAFF.

The chain couples TRBV4-2 to TRBJ2-3; TRBD2 matches 12 bases. Germline loops: CDR1 LGHNA, CDR2 YNFKEQ. After removal of 4 bases from V and 2 bases from J, the junction contained 4 bases not matched to a gene. CDR3 length equals 16 residues. The CDR3 DNA sequence: TGTGCCAGCAGCCCCCGACTAGCGGGGGCCACAGATACGCAGTATTTT. It specifies CASSPRLAGATDTQYF.

The V call is TRBV7-3, the J call TRBJ2-2, with TRBD1 matching 9 bases. Trimming removed 5 bases from V and 5 bases from J; junction bases left unmatched: 6. Germline CDR1 and CDR2: SGHTA and FQGTGA. The CDR3 totals 15 residues. CDR3 nucleotide sequence: TGTGCCAGCAGCCCTCGGACAGGGGCGACCGGGGAGCTGTTTTTT. Its protein is CASSPRTGATGELFF.

The genes are TRBV9 and TRBJ2-7; TRBD1 is a possible D gene (6 bases). The length of the CDR3 is 14 residues. From germline, CDR1 is SGDLS and CDR2 YYNGEE. Trimming took off 3 bases at V and 2 bases at J, with 12 bases between the two ends. In DNA form, the CDR3 reads TGTGCCAGCAGCGCCCCGGGACACCCCTACGAGCAGTACTTC. Amino acids: CASSAPGHPYEQYF.

The rearrangement uses TRBV10-3 and TRBJ2-2; TRBD1 aligns across 10 bases. V lost 6 bases, J lost 6 bases, and 4 bases stayed unmatched. Germline CDR1 reads ENHRY; CDR2 reads SYGVKD. The CDR3 extends over 14 amino acids. CDR3 in amino acids: CAIRDDRGPGELFF. The DNA of the CDR3 is TGTGCCATCAGGGACGACAGGGGGCCCGGGGAGCTGTTTTTT.

The rearrangement joins TRBV9 to TRBJ1-1; tentatively, D is TRBD1 (6 bases). The CDR3 sequence is 13 residues long. From germline, CDR1 is SGDLS and CDR2 YYNGEE. The V end lost 3 bases, the J end lost 1 base, and 7 bases lay between the germline ends. As DNA, the CDR3 is TGTGCCAGCAGCGAGACAGGGAACACTGAAGCTTTCTTT. Encoded protein: CASSETGNTEAFF. Using reference TRBV9 and TRBJ1-1 for the parts outside the CDR3, the full variable domain is DSGVTQTPKHLITATGQRVTLRCSPRSGDLSVYWYQQSLDQGLQFLIQYYNGEERAKGNILERFSAQQFPDLHSELNLSSLELGDSALYFCASSETGNTEAFFGQGTRLTVV.

This rearrangement joins TRBV18 to TRBJ1-4, with D possibly being TRBD1 (6 bases). The V gene lost 2 bases and the J gene lost 4 bases, with 14 bases spanning the gap. Germline V gene data show CDR1 as KGHSH and CDR2 as LQKENI. The CDR3 spans 16 residues. CDR3 protein: CASSPKSGVINEKLFF. The CDR3 DNA reads as TGTGCCAGCTCACCAAAGTCAGGGGTAATTAATGAAAAACTGTTTTTT.

The rearrangement links TRBV2 to TRBJ2-1; maybe TRBD2 (6 bases). This CDR3 is 15 amino acids long. Germline CDR1 is SNHLY and CDR2 is FYNNEI. Trimming left V 6 bases short and J 5 bases short, with 17 bases between. In nucleotides, the CDR3 is TGTGCCAGCAGCGCTGAAAAGGGACTGAACAATGAGCAGTTCTTC. Amino acids: CASSAEKGLNNEQFF.

V usage is TRBV2 and J usage is TRBJ1-3; D unclear. V was trimmed by 3 bases and J by 9 bases, leaving 12 bases between them. From germline, CDR1 is SNHLY and CDR2 FYNNEI. The CDR3 is 13 amino acids. The CDR3 region has the DNA TGTGCCAGCAGTGACACCCGAGGGTCCACCATATATTTT. Its translation is CASSDTRGSTIYF.

This rearrangement joins TRBV14 to TRBJ2-3; tentative D call: TRBD2 (7 bases). The CDR3 extends over 15 amino acids. Germline V gene data show CDR1 as SGHDN and CDR2 as FVKESK. Trimming took off 0 bases at V and 5 bases at J, with 12 bases between the two ends. The DNA of the CDR3 is TGTGCCAGCAGCCAAGACGGGGGGCCGGGAGATACGCAGTATTTT. Protein sequence: CASSQDGGPGDTQYF.

This chain uses TRBV19 with TRBJ1-4; perhaps TRBD1 as D (6 bases). V lost 7 bases and J 5 bases, leaving 14 bases between the germline ends. This CDR3 contains 14 residues. Looked up from germline, CDR1 is LNHDA and CDR2 is SQIVND (reference sequence). The CDR3 bases are TGTGCCAGTACCGACGGACAGAAAAATGAAAAACTGTTTTTT. Translating it yields CASTDGQKNEKLFF.

This chain joins TRBV19 and TRBJ1-3; 11 bases agree with TRBD1. The germline gives CDR1 LNHDA, CDR2 SQIVND (reference sequence). The CDR3 loop spans 15 amino acids. After removal of 6 bases from V and 2 bases from J, the junction contained 3 bases not matched to a gene. The chain's CDR3 is CASSGTGGPGNTIYF. The CDR3 DNA reads as TGTGCCAGTAGCGGGACAGGGGGACCTGGAAACACCATATATTTT.

The chain carries TRBV29-1 and TRBJ1-1, with D maybe TRBD1 (6 bases). CDR1 is SQVTM and CDR2 is ANQGSEA in the germline V gene. V lost 7 bases and J lost 3, with 12 bases in between. The CDR3 is 12 amino acids. This CDR3 reads CSARQDYTEAFF. The CDR3 DNA reads as TGCAGCGCAAGACAGGATTACACTGAAGCTTTCTTT.

This clone was detected only a few times. The chain links TRBV2 to TRBJ2-7; D gene unclear. The germline V and J ends were trimmed by 2 bases and 3 bases, with 5 bases remaining between them. CDR1 is SNHLY and CDR2 is FYNNEI in the germline V gene. The length of the CDR3 is 12 residues. The CDR3, as DNA: TGTGCCAGCAGTGAAAGCTTCTACGAGCAGTACTTC. Translating it yields CASSESFYEQYF.

This clone showed up just once. This chain links TRBV18 with TRBJ2-2; the D is unclear. In germline, CDR1 is KGHSH, CDR2 LQKENI. V was trimmed by 5 bases and J by 0 bases, leaving 4 bases between them. The CDR3 covers 13 residues. The CDR3 DNA reads as TGTGCCAGCTCATCCGCGAACACCGGGGAGCTGTTTTTT. It translates to CASSSANTGELFF.

This chain uses TRBV3-1 (or the pseudogene TRBV3-2) with TRBJ1-1, with D possibly TRBD1 on 5 matching bases. Germline V gene lookup returns CDR1 LGHDT and CDR2 YNNKEL (reference sequence). Between the trimmed V and J ends, which lost 4 bases and 2 bases, there was a span of 11 bases. The CDR3 spans 14 residues. CDR3 nucleotides: TGTGCCAGCAGCCCCTCTCAGGGAAACACTGAAGCTTTCTTT. This codes for CASSPSQGNTEAFF.

V and J are TRBV7-8 and TRBJ2-1, with 8 bases identical to TRBD2. Germline loops: CDR1 SGHVS, CDR2 FQNEAQ. V was pared by 6 bases and J by 5 bases, with 15 bases of the junction left unmatched. This CDR3 spans 17 amino acids. The CDR3, as DNA: TGTGCCAGCAGATCCCTCACTACCGCGGGGGGTCACAATGAGCAGTTCTTC. Translated, it gives CASRSLTTAGGHNEQFF.